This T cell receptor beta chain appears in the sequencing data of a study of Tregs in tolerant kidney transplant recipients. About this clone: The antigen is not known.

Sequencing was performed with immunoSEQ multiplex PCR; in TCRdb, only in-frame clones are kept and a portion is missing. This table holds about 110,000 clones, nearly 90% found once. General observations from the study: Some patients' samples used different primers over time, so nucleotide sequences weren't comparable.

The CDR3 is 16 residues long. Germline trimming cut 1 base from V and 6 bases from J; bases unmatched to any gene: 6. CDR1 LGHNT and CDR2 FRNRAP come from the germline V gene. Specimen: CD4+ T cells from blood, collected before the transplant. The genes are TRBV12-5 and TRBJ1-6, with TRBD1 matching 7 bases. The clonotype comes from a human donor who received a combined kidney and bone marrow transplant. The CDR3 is CASGLAWTGANSPLHF. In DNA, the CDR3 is TGTGCTAGTGGTTTGGCTTGGACAGGTGCTAATTCACCCCTCCACTTT.